This TCR beta chain was sequenced for a study of read filtering for tumor transcriptome and immune sequencing. For the study at large: R-ISS stage counts were eight or nine for I, more than 15 for II, 6 or 7 for III. RNA-seq yielded only about 75 to 1273 TCR reads, IR-seq about 3.5 to 11 million.

Judged by abundance, this clonotype is medium-sized (0.01 to 0.1%). This library used about 400 ng RNA and molecular barcoded adaptors spanning alpha/delta and beta/gamma chains. TCRdb independently ran MiXCR on the reads; one entry per CDR3 protein. The sample shows around 48,000 distinct CDR3 sequences, roughly 20% of them seen only once. Per the germline V gene, CDR1 is SGHTA and CDR2 is FQGNSA. The germline V and J ends were trimmed by 5 bases and 7 bases, with 12 bases remaining between them. There are 13 residues in the CDR3. This clonotype was sampled from a donor at least 40 years old with multiple myeloma. This chain connects TRBV7-2 to TRBJ2-1; D is ambiguous. The specimen sequenced was a population of CD138-negative cells sorted from bone marrow. The CDR3 sequence: CASSVGFGNEQFF. The CDR3 coding sequence is TGTGCCAGCAGCGTAGGTTTTGGGAATGAGCAGTTCTTC.